This entry concerns a single TCR beta chain. It lacks a known antigen. The germline V gene gives CDR1 as KGHSH and CDR2 as LQKENI. V and J are truncated by 6 bases and 6 bases respectively, leaving an intervening sequence of 8 bases. The CDR3, from cysteine to phenylalanine, totals 12 residues. Only the CDR3 region is kept as DNA, spanning 36 bases read in frame from base 1. The record originates from a study of cytomegalovirus exposure and HLA in healthy donors (dated by TCRdb to between 2016 and 2019). With respect to the entire study: An earlier analysis of 587 of the donors reported around 280 Gb of sequence data and roughly 120 million unique TCR beta sequences obtained from about 179 million T cells. A later genetic analysis used genome-wide SNP genotypes for about three fifths of the 666 donors, treating that subset as a discovery cohort. Both class I and class II loci were covered by HLA typing, at four-digit resolution. All discovery cohort repertoires had been generated on a single sequencing platform. A later analysis re-examined previously published TCR beta repertoires from more than 650 donors and added high-resolution HLA genotyping to investigate patterns of TCR occurrence. A few DR-DQ haplotypes were handled as single units for association and clustering because linkage in the cohort was strong. Donor age, sex, ethnicity and CMV serostatus were compiled together with the repertoire data. In addition to the first cohort of approximately 670 subjects, a separate validation cohort of 120 different subjects was used. The aim of the study was to test whether cataloging public T cell receptors could identify signatures of past pathogen exposure. To decide whether each TCR beta V gene segment behaved as functional or pseudogenic, an earlier analysis of approximately 600 of the donors relied on high-throughput TCR beta sequencing. The later analysis used no new phenotypic data to find candidate immune exposures, relying instead on TCR beta sequences and their occurrence across donors. Approximately 310 gigabases of sequencing data and tens of millions of unique TCR sequences were included in an early release covering roughly 700 HLA-typed donors. To predict cytomegalovirus infection status, the study brought together high-throughput TCR immunosequencing, statistical association of individual TCRs with disease status, and machine learning. Among 398 genotyped donors of the cohort, an average of about 240,000 unique TCR beta nucleotide sequences were sequenced per donor, roughly 20% of them non-productive. Typing coverage differed by locus: A, B, C, DRB1 and DQB1 were typed in about 629-630 donors, DQA1 in about 500, DPA1 in approximately 610, and DPB1 in 472. The study profiled the T cell repertoires of fewer than 850 subjects by immunosequencing and related them to cytomegalovirus serostatus. Of the roughly 400 genotyped donors, roughly 85% fell in the genetic ancestry cluster associated with self-reported Caucasian donors.

In total, 666 healthy bone marrow donors made up the cohort. At the time of sampling, all cohort members were nominally healthy, though unrecorded immune exposures were likely present. The donor was CMV seropositive and belonged to the group of 250 to 300 seropositive cohort members. A peripheral blood sample was collected from each donor, and TCR beta sequencing was performed on peripheral blood mononuclear cells. The Qiagen DNeasy Blood Extraction Kit was used to extract genomic DNA from the blood cell samples. Overall study results and their limits: Because the 87-base-pair reads could not distinguish some IMGT-functional V segments, including TRBV6-2 and TRBV6-3, those segments were excluded. This cohort had only TCR beta chains sequenced, and the lack of alpha or paired-chain data limited which features could be detected. The study listed 164 TCR beta chains as associated with cytomegalovirus. In a later analysis, several top co-occurrence clusters were reported to appear linked to parvovirus B19, influenza, CMV and Epstein-Barr virus. According to a later analysis, TCR association rates differed among HLA loci, with DRB1 alleles showing the most associated TCRs and HLA-C alleles showing the fewest. Because HLA typing was unavailable for some donors at each locus, only the typed subset was used in association tests. In an earlier analysis of more than 450 of the donors, most TCR beta V segments were observed in productive rearrangements about 90% or about 30% of the time, broadly matching IMGT annotations. Specific HLA alleles were associated with 18,000 or so TCR beta sequences at a false discovery rate of 0.05 in a later analysis. The classifier was reported to diagnose cytomegalovirus status with high specificity and sensitivity in both the original and validation cohorts. According to the authors, the approach could potentially be generalized to other disease states and immunological phenotypes. Most CMV-associated TCR beta chains appeared to be HLA-restricted in a later analysis, and the HLA associations seemed to be driven largely by CMV exposure. A further reported finding was that TCR beta sequences accurately predicted the HLA-A and HLA-B alleles for most subjects in the first cohort. Presence/absence analyses assumed roughly uniform sequencing depth across donors, an assumption that may not hold. The earlier analysis of 450 to 700 of the donors excluded some 15 rarely observed V segments, including chromosome 9 orphons, because counts were too low. Linkage disequilibrium might explain the correlated functional status among segregating V segments, but an unknown experimental factor could not be ruled out. While some public TCRs were present in many individuals, most TCR sequences turned up only very rarely across donors. Assigning TCR associations to individual alleles was difficult when HLA alleles, especially DR and DQ, strongly co-occurred. CMV serostatus was the only immune exposure information available for the cohort. A few of the identified cytomegalovirus-associated TCR beta chains were confirmed in vitro to be specific for cytomegalovirus antigens. A cluster of highly shared sequence variants was judged likely to represent a technical artifact of the sequencing pipeline. An association between a missense DCLRE1C variant and V-gene and J-gene trimming of TCR beta chains was found in a later genetic analysis and replicated in an independent cohort. In a later genetic analysis, fewer N-insertions in productive TCRs were reported among donors in an Asian-associated ancestry cluster than the approximately 710-donor mean. In a later analysis, HLA-associated TCR beta chains were found to be more clonally expanded and to have lower generation probabilities than equally common non-associated chains.

Libraries were prepared through the immunoSEQ multiplex PCR assay. For the multiplex PCR, a mixture combining 60 forward primers for TCR Vbeta segments and 13 reverse primers for TCR Jbeta segments was used. A multiplex PCR assay on genomic DNA amplified the CDR3 region of rearranged TCR beta genes. The Illumina HiSeq System was used to sequence the amplified TCR beta libraries as 87-base-pair reads. As for how the authors treated the data: A later analysis tallied around 87 million unique TCR beta chains across the 550 to 850 repertoires, and some 10 million of those chains were shared by two or more donors. Raw reads were error-corrected and collapsed into unique sequences by a nearest-neighbor algorithm in which closely related sequences were merged to remove PCR and sequencing errors. Alignment of CDR3 sequences to IMGT reference sequences was used to assign V, D and J gene segments. Each retained sequence needed at least a six-nucleotide match to both a V gene segment and a J gene segment. Rearrangements were called productive when the CDR3 lacked stop codons and stayed in frame with V and J; all others were non-productive. Following IMGT convention, CDR3 was defined as the stretch from the second conserved V-encoded cysteine to the conserved J-encoded phenylalanine. The earlier analysis of about 590 of the donors excluded sequences that lacked an unambiguous match to a single V gene segment. In an earlier analysis of approximately 560 of the donors, a V segment was called functional when productive rearrangements were above 56.7%, and segregating when the standard deviation between donors exceeded 5%. A statistical classification framework was built for diagnosing cytomegalovirus status from the catalog of TCR beta chain sequences. In a later analysis, TCR nucleotide sequences were compared against IMGT/GENE-DB human TR gene sequences so that V and J genes could be assigned. In a later analysis, CDR3 sequences and most-parsimonious VDJ recombination scenarios were assigned using the TCRdist pipeline. In a later analysis, every TCR beta chain was defined by the combination of its CDR3 amino acid sequence and its V-gene family, and reads without a unique V-gene family were dropped. To address suspected cross-contamination and a sequencing artifact, a later analysis removed approximately 590 highly shared, low-generation-probability nucleotide sequences. In a later analysis, a clonal expansion index was calculated for each public chain from normalized within-repertoire ranks of inferred template counts. In a later analysis, generation probabilities were computed with a VDJ recombination model fitted to out-of-frame rearrangements, and the resulting probabilities were checked against IGoR. A later analysis scored TCR-TCR, TCR-HLA and TCR-CMV co-occurrence with hypergeometric tests, applying a repertoire-size bias correction to TCR pairs. A later analysis estimated false discovery rates by permuting HLA or CMV assignments 20 times. In a later analysis, co-occurring TCRs were grouped using DBSCAN, with TCRdist sequence similarity added in when clustering inside HLA-allele-positive subsets. Co-occurrence clustering excluded repertoires with fewer than 30,000 or more than 120,000 public chains, plus five with anomalous nucleotide sharing. TCRdb re-hosts the immuneACCESS table, in-frame sequences only. Its copies lack some clones; in the studies checked, an unresolved V gene accounts for under half of them, and the cause for the rest is not known. The D gene and trimming were derived from the DNA, and the V and J assignments and clone size from that table. The sample table records around 70,000 clones. The ten top clones hold about 4% of the sample.

The chain joins TRBV18 to TRBJ2-2; there is no confident call for the D gene. This TCR came from a female donor in good health and CMV-seropositive. The source material was PBMCs. The CDR3: CASSTDAGELFF. The nucleotide sequence is TGTGCCAGCTCCACAGATGCCGGGGAGCTGTTTTTT.